This T cell receptor beta chain was retrieved from a study of shared clonotypes between healthy human individuals. General study results and limits: Only blood was sampled; tissue repertoires likely differ. Relative to their counterparts shared across all four donors, non-shared clonotypes exhibited diminished generation probabilities.

Using immunoSEQ multiplex PCR, the repertoire was profiled, and TCRdb retains in-frame clones only, with some absent. This table holds some 2,000,000 clones, almost 96% found once. Comment on this clone: What it binds is not known.

The CDR3 runs 14 residues. Losses at the gene ends were 2 bases for V and 3 bases for J; bases not matched to a gene: 1. Germline V gene data show CDR1 as WNHNN and CDR2 as SYGVQD (reference sequence). The TCR sequence derives from a man between 18 and 29 years old in good health. This chain connects TRBV10-1 to TRBJ2-1; 7 positions agree with TRBD2. Sequenced input: naive CD4+ T cells sorted from blood. Subset reported: CD45RA+ positively selected. CDR3 protein: CASSEAGVYNEQFF. CDR3 in DNA: TGCGCCAGCAGTGAGGCGGGGGTCTACAATGAGCAGTTCTTC.